The source of this T cell receptor beta chain is a study of T-cell reconstitution after alpha-beta-depleted transplantation in children. As it was prepared, the TCRbeta library received unique molecular identifiers. TCRdb re-called the PCR reads through MiXCR, storing one row per CDR3 protein. This sample has approximately 340,000 distinct CDR3 sequences, with 10% found just once. The junction had 7 bases not matched to a gene; V was cut back by 5 bases and J by 5 bases. The CDR3 loop spans 15 amino acids. Germline V gives CDR1 SGHVS, CDR2 FQNEAQ. The source was PBMCs from the stem cell graft donor, collected from the stem cell graft. This TCR derives from a human donor who donated a stem cell graft to a child with acute lymphoblastic leukemia. The V and J genes are TRBV7-8 and TRBJ1-1, with 11 bases matching TRBD1. The CDR3: CASSPWGQGGTEAFF. The CDR3 DNA reads TGTGCCAGCAGCCCGTGGGGACAGGGGGGGACTGAAGCTTTCTTT.